This TCR beta chain originates from a study of T cells after yellow fever vaccination. CDR1 MDHEN and CDR2 SYDVKM come from the germline V gene. The CDR3 is 17 amino acids. The V and J ends lost 10 bases and 1 base, in that order; junction bases with no gene match: 15. TCRdb re-analysed the 5' RACE reads in MiXCR, keeping a single row per CDR3 protein. The sample shows hundreds of thousands of distinct CDR3 sequences, about 12% of them seen only once. The receptor was isolated from a man younger than 40 who received the YFV17D yellow fever vaccine. The gene calls are TRBV28 and TRBJ2-7; TRBD1 agrees at 11 bases. Sequencing used PBMCs, obtained on the day of the yellow fever booster vaccination. The CDR3 region has the DNA TGTGCCAACCTCACAGTGCCGGACAGGGGGCGATCCTACGAGCAGTACTTC. Protein product: CANLTVPDRGRSYEQYF.